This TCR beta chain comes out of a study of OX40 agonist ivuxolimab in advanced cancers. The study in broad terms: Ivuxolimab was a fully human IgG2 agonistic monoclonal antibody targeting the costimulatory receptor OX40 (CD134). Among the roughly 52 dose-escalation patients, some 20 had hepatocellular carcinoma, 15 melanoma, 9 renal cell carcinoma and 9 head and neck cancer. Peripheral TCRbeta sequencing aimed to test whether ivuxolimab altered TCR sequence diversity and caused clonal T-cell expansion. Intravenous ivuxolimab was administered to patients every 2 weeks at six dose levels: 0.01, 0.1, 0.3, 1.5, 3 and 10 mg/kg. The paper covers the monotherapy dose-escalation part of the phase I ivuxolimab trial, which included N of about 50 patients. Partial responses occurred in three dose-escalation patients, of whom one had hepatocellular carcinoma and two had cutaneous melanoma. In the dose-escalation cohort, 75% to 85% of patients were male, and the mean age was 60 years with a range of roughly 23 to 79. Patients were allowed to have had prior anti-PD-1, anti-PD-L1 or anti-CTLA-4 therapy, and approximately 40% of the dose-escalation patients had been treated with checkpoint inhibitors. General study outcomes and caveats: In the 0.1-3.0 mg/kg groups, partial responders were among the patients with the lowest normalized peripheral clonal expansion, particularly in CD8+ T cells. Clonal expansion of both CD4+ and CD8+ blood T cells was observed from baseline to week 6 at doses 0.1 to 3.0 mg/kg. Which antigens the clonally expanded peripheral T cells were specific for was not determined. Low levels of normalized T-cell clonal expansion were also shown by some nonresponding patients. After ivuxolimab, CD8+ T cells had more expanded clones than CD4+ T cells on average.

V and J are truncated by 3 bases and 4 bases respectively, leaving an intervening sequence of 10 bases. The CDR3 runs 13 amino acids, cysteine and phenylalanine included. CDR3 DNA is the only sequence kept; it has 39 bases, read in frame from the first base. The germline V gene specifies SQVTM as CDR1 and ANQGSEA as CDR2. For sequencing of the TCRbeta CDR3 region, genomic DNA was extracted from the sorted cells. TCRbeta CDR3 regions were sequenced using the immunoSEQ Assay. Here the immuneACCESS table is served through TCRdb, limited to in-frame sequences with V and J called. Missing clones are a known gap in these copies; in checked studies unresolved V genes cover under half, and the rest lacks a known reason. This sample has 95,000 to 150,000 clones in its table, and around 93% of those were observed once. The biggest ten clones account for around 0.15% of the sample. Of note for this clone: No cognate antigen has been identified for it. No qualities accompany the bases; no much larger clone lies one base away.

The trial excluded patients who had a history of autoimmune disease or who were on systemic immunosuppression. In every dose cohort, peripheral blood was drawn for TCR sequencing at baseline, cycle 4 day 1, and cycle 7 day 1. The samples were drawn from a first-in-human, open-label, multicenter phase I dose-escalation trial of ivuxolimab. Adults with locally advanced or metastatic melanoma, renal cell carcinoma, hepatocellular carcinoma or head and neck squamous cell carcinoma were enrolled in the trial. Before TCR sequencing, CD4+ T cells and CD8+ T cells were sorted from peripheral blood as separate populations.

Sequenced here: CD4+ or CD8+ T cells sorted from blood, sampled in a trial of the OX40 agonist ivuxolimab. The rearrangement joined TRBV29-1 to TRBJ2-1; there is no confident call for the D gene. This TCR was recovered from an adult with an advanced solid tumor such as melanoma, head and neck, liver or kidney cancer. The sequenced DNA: TGCAGCGTTGACGGCAGGCCGTACAATGAGCAGTTCTTC. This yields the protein CSVDGRPYNEQFF.